The clone carrying this T cell receptor (beta chain) was found many times. The antigen is undetermined. V shed 8 bases, J shed 1 base, and the junction held 7 bases outside the gene matches. The CDR3 contains 15 residues. Germline CDR1 and CDR2: MNHEY and SMNVEV (reference sequence). The data derive from a study of naive and memory T cell subsets. Study observations and caveats: This RNA-based method may be sensitive to activation-related transcript changes.

An oligonucleotide containing a UMI was ligated to the 3' end of TCR cDNA. Four PCR rounds used nested alpha and beta constant region primers plus the SP2 primer. TCRdb analysed the UMI-ligation and nested PCR reads with MiXCR anew, one entry per CDR3 protein. The sample includes about 26,000 distinct CDR3 sequences, 4% to 6.5% of them seen just once. This clonotype originated in an adult in good health. This chain joins TRBV27 and TRBJ2-3, with TRBD2 matching 9 bases. Sample: blood. CDR3 loop: CASSSRTSGTDTQYF. The CDR3 nucleotides are TGTGCCAGCTCGTCCCGGACTAGCGGCACAGATACGCAGTATTTT.